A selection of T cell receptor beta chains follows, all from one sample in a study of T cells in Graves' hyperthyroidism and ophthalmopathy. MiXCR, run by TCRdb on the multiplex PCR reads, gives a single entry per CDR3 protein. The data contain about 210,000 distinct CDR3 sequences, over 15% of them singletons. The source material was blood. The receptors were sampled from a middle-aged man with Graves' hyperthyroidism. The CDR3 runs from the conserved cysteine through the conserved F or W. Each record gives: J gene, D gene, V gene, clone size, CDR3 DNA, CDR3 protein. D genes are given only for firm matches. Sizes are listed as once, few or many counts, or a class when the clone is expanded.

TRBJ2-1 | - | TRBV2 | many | TGTGCCAGCAGGCGTTACAATGAGCAGTTCTTC | CASRRYNEQFF
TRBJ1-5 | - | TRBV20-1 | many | TGCAGTGCTAGTAGGGCAGGACACAATCAGCCCCAGCATTTT | CSASRAGHNQPQHF
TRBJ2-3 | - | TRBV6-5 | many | TGTGCCAGCAGTTACTCGTTAGGAATAGGAGATACGCAGTATTTT | CASSYSLGIGDTQYF
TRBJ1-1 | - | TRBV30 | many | TGTGCCTGGAGGGGGGACACTGAAGCTTTCTTT | CAWRGDTEAFF
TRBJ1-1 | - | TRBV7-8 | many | TGTGCCAGCAGCTTATCAACAGGCCGCGACACTGAAGCTTTCTTT | CASSLSTGRDTEAFF
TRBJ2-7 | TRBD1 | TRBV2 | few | TGTGCCAGCACTGGGGGGACAGGGTCGAGGGAGCAGTACTTC | CASTGGTGSREQYF
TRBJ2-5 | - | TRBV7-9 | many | TGTGCCAGCAGCTTAGCGCGAATCGGTGCCCAGTACTTC | CASSLARIGAQYF
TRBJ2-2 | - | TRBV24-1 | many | TGTGCCACCAGTGATTTGTCGGGGACCGGAGGCGGGGAGCTGTTTTTT | CATSDLSGTGGGELFF
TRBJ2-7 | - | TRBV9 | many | TGTGCCAGCAGCGTAGAAATCCAGGGCCGATCCTCCTGCGAGCAGTACTTC | CASSVEIQGRSSCEQYF
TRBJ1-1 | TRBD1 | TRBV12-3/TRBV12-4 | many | TGTGCCAGCAGCGGGACAGGAGAAACTGAAGCTTTCTTT | CASSGTGETEAFF
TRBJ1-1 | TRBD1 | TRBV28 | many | TGTGCCAGCAGTCCAGGGGGTTTTTGGACTGAAGCTTTCTTT | CASSPGGFWTEAFF